These T cell receptor beta chains were read from a single sample in a study of cytomegalovirus exposure and HLA in healthy donors. Clones were sequenced by immunoSEQ multiplex PCR, and TCRdb holds only the in-frame ones, with some missing. This table holds roughly 110,000 clones, approximately 74% found once. Sequencing was carried out using PBMCs. All receptors derive from a woman between 40 and 50 years old in good health and CMV-seropositive. Both conserved end residues are part of each CDR3. Fields, in order: J gene, V gene, clone size, D gene, CDR3 protein, CDR3 DNA. The D gene is left open where the match is weak. Some rows have no size entry. The others give once, few or many, or a class for an expanded clone.

>TRBJ2-2|TRBV30|NA|NA
CAWSVRAHGGFGELFF
TGTGCCTGGAGTGTGAGAGCCCACGGAGGATTCGGGGAGCTGTTTTTT
>TRBJ2-1|TRBV9|NA|NA
CASSVGAPGEQFF
TGTGCCAGCAGCGTGGGCGCCCCGGGGGAGCAGTTCTTC
>TRBJ1-5|TRBV5-6|NA|NA
CASSYGGRINQPQHF
TGTGCCAGCAGTTACGGGGGACGGATCAATCAGCCCCAGCATTTT
>TRBJ2-7|TRBV9|NA|TRBD2
CASSVAPSGGHEQYF
TGTGCCAGCAGCGTAGCTCCTAGCGGGGGCCACGAGCAGTACTTC
>TRBJ2-1|TRBV5-1|NA|TRBD1
CASSLQGVEFF
TGCGCCAGCAGCTTACAGGGGGTTGAGTTCTTC
>TRBJ2-4|TRBV7-9|NA|TRBD1
CASTTDRARAKNIQYF
TGTGCCAGCACCACTGACAGGGCGAGAGCCAAAAACATTCAGTACTTC
>TRBJ2-5|TRBV29-1|NA|TRBD1
CSVDAQGRGTQYF
TGCAGCGTTGATGCACAGGGGAGAGGGACCCAGTACTTC
>TRBJ1-5|TRBV30|NA|NA
CAWSALNRDQPQHF
TGTGCCTGGAGTGCCCTCAACAGGGATCAGCCCCAGCATTTT
>TRBJ1-1|TRBV5-6|NA|NA
CASSLVTIKADTEAFF
TGTGCCAGCAGCTTAGTTACAATAAAAGCGGACACTGAAGCTTTCTTT
>TRBJ1-1|TRBV7-9|NA|TRBD1
CASSLTGGTEAFF
TGTGCCAGCAGCTTAACAGGGGGCACTGAAGCTTTCTTT
>TRBJ1-2|TRBV11-2|NA|TRBD1
CASSPRNLQGVRF
TGTGCCAGCAGCCCCCGTAACCTTCAGGGGGTCAGGTTC
>TRBJ2-1|TRBV5-1|NA|NA
CASSPTAYNEQFF
TGCGCCAGCAGCCCGACAGCTTACAATGAGCAGTTCTTC
>TRBJ1-1|TRBV5-1|NA|TRBD1
CASSLGTGGNTEAFF
TGCGCCAGCAGCTTGGGGACAGGGGGGAACACTGAAGCTTTCTTT
>TRBJ2-4|TRBV6-1|NA|NA
CASSGADIQYF
TGTGCCAGCAGTGGGGCAGACATTCAGTACTTC
>TRBJ1-5|TRBV19|few|TRBD1
CASSPIPGQGGDQPQHF
TGTGCCAGTAGTCCAATACCGGGACAGGGAGGGGATCAGCCCCAGCATTTT
>TRBJ1-5|TRBV6-5|few|TRBD1
CASRVEGARPQHF
TGTGCCAGCCGCGTGGAGGGGGCCCGGCCCCAGCATTTT